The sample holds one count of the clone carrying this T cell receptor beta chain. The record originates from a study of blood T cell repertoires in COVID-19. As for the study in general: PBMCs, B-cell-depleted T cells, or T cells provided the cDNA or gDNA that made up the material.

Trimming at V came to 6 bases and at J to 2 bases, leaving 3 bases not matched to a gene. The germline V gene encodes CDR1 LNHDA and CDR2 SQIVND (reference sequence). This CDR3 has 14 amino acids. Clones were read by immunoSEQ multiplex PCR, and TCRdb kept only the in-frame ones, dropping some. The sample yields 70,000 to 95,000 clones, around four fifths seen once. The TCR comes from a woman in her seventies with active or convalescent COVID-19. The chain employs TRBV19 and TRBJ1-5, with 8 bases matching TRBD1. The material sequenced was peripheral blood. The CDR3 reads CASRDRVGNQPQHF. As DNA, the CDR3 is TGTGCCAGTAGGGACAGGGTAGGCAATCAGCCCCAGCATTTT.